The following is a TCR beta chain sequence with its context. Its target is unknown. Measured with immunoSEQ multiplex PCR; TCRdb has only the in-frame clones, and not every one. The data show roughly 23,000 clones, roughly four fifths seen once. Unmatched junction bases numbered 1, after V lost 4 bases and J lost 2 bases. This CDR3 comprises 13 residues. CDR1 and CDR2 (germline): SEHNR, FQNEAQ (reference sequence). This entry comes from a study of OX40 agonist ivuxolimab in advanced cancers. Looking at the study overall: A male proportion of more than 75% was recorded, with mean age roughly 60 years and range about 20 to 90.

General study findings and limits: Expanded clones belonging to CD8+ T cells outnumbered, on average, those of CD4+.

This sequence originates from an adult with an advanced solid tumor such as melanoma, head and neck, liver or kidney cancer. The sequenced sample was CD4+ or CD8+ T cells sorted from blood, obtained in a trial of the OX40 agonist ivuxolimab. This rearrangement joins TRBV7-9 to TRBJ2-7; TRBD1 matches 8 bases. The CDR3 sequence is CASSWTGTYEQYF. CDR3 nucleotide sequence: TGTGCCAGCAGCTGGACAGGGACCTACGAGCAGTACTTC.